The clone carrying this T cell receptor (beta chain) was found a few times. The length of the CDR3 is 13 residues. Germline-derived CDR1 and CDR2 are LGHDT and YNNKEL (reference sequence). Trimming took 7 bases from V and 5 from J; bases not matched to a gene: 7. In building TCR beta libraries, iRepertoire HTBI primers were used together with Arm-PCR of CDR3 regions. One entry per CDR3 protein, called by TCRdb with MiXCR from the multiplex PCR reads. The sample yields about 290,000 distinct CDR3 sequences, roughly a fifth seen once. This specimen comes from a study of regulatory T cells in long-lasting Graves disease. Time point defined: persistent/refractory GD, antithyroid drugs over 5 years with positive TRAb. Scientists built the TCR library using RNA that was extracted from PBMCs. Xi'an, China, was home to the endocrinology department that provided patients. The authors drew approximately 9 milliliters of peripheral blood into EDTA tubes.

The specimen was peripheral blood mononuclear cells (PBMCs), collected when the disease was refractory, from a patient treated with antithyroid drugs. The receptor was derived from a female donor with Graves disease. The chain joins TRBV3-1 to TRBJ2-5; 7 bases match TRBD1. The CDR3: CASTYYRGETQYF. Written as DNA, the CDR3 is TGTGCCAGCACCTACTACAGGGGTGAGACCCAGTACTTC.